This TCR beta chain was profiled in a study of identical twins. TCRdb called the 5' RACE reads again in MiXCR, with one record for every CDR3 protein. The table shows a few hundred thousand distinct CDR3 sequences, with about 8.9% occurring only once. Germline V gene sequence: CDR1 SQVTM, CDR2 ANQGSEA. V was trimmed by 6 bases and J by 6 bases, leaving 15 bases between them. The CDR3 totals 12 residues. These data also formed part of another study, on yellow fever vaccine responses in identical twins.

The V and J genes are TRBV29-1 and TRBJ2-7; D is possibly TRBD2 (6 bases). The sequenced material came from CD8+ T cells sorted from blood. This receptor was taken from a woman aged 18-30 years in good health. DNA of the CDR3: TGCAGCGTCATTGGCGGGACCGCCGAGCAGTACTTC. Protein sequence: CSVIGGTAEQYF.